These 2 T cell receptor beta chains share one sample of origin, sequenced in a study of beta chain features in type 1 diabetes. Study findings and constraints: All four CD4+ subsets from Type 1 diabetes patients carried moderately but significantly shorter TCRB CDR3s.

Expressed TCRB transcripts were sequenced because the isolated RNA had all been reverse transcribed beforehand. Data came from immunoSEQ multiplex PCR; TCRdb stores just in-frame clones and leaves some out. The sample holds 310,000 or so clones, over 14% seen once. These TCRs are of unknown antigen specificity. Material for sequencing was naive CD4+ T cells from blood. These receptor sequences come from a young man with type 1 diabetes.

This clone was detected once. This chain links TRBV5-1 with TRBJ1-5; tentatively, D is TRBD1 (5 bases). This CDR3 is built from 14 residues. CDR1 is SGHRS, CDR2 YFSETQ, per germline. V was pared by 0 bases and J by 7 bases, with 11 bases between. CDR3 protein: CASSLAPGGQPQHF. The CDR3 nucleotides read TGCGCCAGCAGCTTGGCCCCCGGGGGACAGCCCCAGCATTTT.

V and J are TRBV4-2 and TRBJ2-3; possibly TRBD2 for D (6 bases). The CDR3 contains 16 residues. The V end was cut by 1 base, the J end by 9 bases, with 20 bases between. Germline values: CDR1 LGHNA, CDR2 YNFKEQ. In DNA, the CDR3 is TGTGCCAGCAGCCAAGGTCTCGGCGGGAATGGGGTAACGCAGTATTTT. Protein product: CASSQGLGGNGVTQYF.